This paragraph covers one T cell receptor (beta chain) sequence. The antigen is unknown. Scientists amplified the TCR beta CDR3 regions from RNA transcripts. A first-round RT-PCR used HTBI primers, followed by a second-round multiplex PCR. TCRdb reprocessed the multiplex PCR reads with MiXCR, giving one entry per CDR3 protein. The data hold around 600,000 distinct CDR3 sequences, with more than 40% observed a single time. This sample is drawn from a study of Graves' ophthalmopathy and Graves' hyperthyroidism. Broader study findings: An approximately 82% specificity and around 89% sensitivity were achieved by a 13-signature model that separated ophthalmopathy from stable hyperthyroidism.

V was shortened by 2 bases and J by 10 bases, with 16 bases between the two germline ends. CDR1 and CDR2 (germline): SGHRS, YFSETQ. The length of the CDR3 is 14 residues. Moderate-to-severe activity, with CAS ≥3, NOSPECS ≥4 and duration under 3 months, characterized the donors with ophthalmopathy. In this cohort, patients with other autoimmune diseases, uncontrolled infections, pregnancy or lactation were excluded. The receptor was isolated from an adult man with Graves' ophthalmopathy. J is TRBJ2-1 and V is TRBV5-1, with D uncertain. Sequenced input: peripheral blood. The CDR3 region is CASSFSMWRWEQFF. CDR3 in DNA: TGCGCCAGCAGCTTTAGTATGTGGCGATGGGAGCAGTTCTTC.